Presented here are 8 T cell receptor beta chains from one specimen sequenced in a study of T cell changes during pregnancy in multiple sclerosis. The repertoire was sequenced with immunoSEQ multiplex PCR; TCRdb's copy has only in-frame clones and lacks some. In the table there are about 23,000 clones, approximately 86% of which are singletons. The material sequenced was CD4+ T cells from peripheral blood mononuclear cells, taken in the first trimester of pregnancy. The receptors stem from a female donor in good health, enrolled as a control in a pregnancy study.

This clone was observed a few times. The chain employs TRBV11-2 and TRBJ2-1; 10 positions agree with TRBD2. The CDR3 is made up of 16 amino acids. Germline CDR1 and CDR2: SGHAT and FQNNGV. The junction had 8 bases not matched to a gene; V was cut back by 6 bases and J by 3 bases. The CDR3 reads CASRPSGTSVYNEQFF. The CDR3 DNA sequence: TGTGCCAGCAGGCCTTCCGGGACTAGCGTCTACAATGAGCAGTTCTTC.

The V call is TRBV5-1, the J call TRBJ1-3, with 7 nucleotides matching TRBD1. CDR3 length: 13 residues. Trimming cost V 5 bases and J 1 base; bases outside gene matches: 0. Looked up from germline, CDR1 is SGHRS and CDR2 is YFSETQ. The CDR3 DNA follows: TGCGCCAGCAGACAGGGGTCTGGAAACACCATATATTTT. Its translation: CASRQGSGNTIYF.

This chain uses TRBV28 with TRBJ1-6, with 8 bases identical to TRBD1. Looked up from germline, CDR1 is MDHEN and CDR2 is SYDVKM. Trimming took 5 bases from V and 0 from J; bases not matched to a gene: 6. The CDR3 is 17 amino acids. The CDR3 sequence: CASSPATGVSYNSPLHF. CDR3 in DNA: TGTGCCAGCAGTCCGGCGACAGGGGTCTCCTATAATTCACCCCTCCACTTT.

The V gene is TRBV28, the J gene TRBJ2-3, with D possibly being TRBD2 (5 bases). CDR3 length equals 15 residues. V gave up 5 bases and J gave up 6 bases, with 18 bases separating them. Looked up from germline, CDR1 is MDHEN and CDR2 is SYDVKM. CDR3 sequence: CASSPEGVGSDTQYF. CDR3 DNA sequence: TGTGCCAGCAGTCCCGAGGGTGTGGGGTCGGATACGCAGTATTTT. The variable domain in full, completed from reference TRBV28 and TRBJ2-3, reads DVKVTQSSRYLVKRTGEKVFLECVQDMDHENMFWYRQDPGLGLRLIYFSYDVKMKEKGDIPEGYSVSREKKERFSLILESASTNQTSMYLCASSPEGVGSDTQYFGPGTRLTVL.

This chain links TRBV29-1 with TRBJ1-6; 12 bases match TRBD1. Trimming cost V 6 bases and J 8 bases; bases outside gene matches: 2. Germline CDR1 SQVTM, CDR2 ANQGSEA. CDR3 length: 13 amino acids. In DNA, the CDR3 is TGCAGCGTCGGGACAGGGGGCGATTCACCCCTCCACTTT. Translation: CSVGTGGDSPLHF.

The chain joins TRBV18 to TRBJ1-6, with 10 positions matching TRBD1. The germline CDR1 and CDR2 sequences are KGHSH and LQKENI. Trimming at V came to 3 bases and at J to 8 bases, leaving 7 bases not matched to a gene. The CDR3 length is 16 residues. The CDR3 loop is CASSPNPTGGDSPLHF. The DNA for the CDR3 is TGTGCCAGCTCACCGAATCCGACAGGGGGCGATTCACCCCTCCACTTT.

Judged by abundance, this clone is medium-sized. J is TRBJ2-7 and V is TRBV4-1, with a weak D call TRBD2 (6 bases). The germline gives CDR1 MGHRA, CDR2 YSYEKL. This CDR3 is 13 amino acids long. V was clipped by 6 bases and J by 1 base, with 10 bases between them. The CDR3 DNA is TGCGCCAGCAGTCGCGGGACGTCCTACGAGCAGTACTTC. This translates into CASSRGTSYEQYF.

This clone was observed a handful of times. This chain links TRBV19 with TRBJ2-7; the match to TRBD1 covers 7 bases. Germline lookup yields CDR1 LNHDA and CDR2 SQIVND (reference sequence). The CDR3 contains 13 residues. V shed 4 bases and J 7 bases; nucleotides not matched to a gene: 7. This CDR3 is CASSTTPDREQYF. The CDR3 DNA follows: TGTGCCAGTAGTACCACACCGGACAGGGAGCAGTACTTC. Full variable domain (rest looked up from reference TRBV19 and TRBJ2-7): DGGITQSPKYLFRKEGQNVTLSCEQNLNHDAMYWYRQDPGQGLRLIYYSQIVNDFQKGDIAEGYSVSREKKESFPLTVTSAQKNPTAFYLCASSTTPDREQYFGPGTRLTVT.